Listed below are T cell receptor beta chains from one sample, sequenced in a study of T cells after yellow fever vaccination. TCRdb used MiXCR to reprocess the 5' RACE reads, holding one entry per CDR3 protein. This table holds some 150,000 distinct CDR3 sequences, roughly 9% found once. Material: CD8+ T cells sorted from PBMCs, obtained 45 days after the yellow fever booster vaccination. The receptor source for this set is a man between 18 and 29 years old who received the YFV17D yellow fever vaccine. CDR3s include the opening cysteine and the closing phenylalanine or tryptophan. The D gene is left open where the match is weak. For some rows the clone size is stated as once, few or many, or as a class when expanded; others skip it.

V,D,J,size,DNA,CDR3
TRBV25-1,.,TRBJ2-5,.,TGTGCCAGCAGTGAAACAGAGACCCAGTACTTC,CASSETETQYF
TRBV15,TRBD2,TRBJ2-6,.,TGTGCCACCAGCAGAGACCAGCGGGGGTTAGCTGGGGCCAACGTCCTGACTTTC,CATSRDQRGLAGANVLTF
TRBV3-1,.,TRBJ2-5,.,TGTGCCAGCAGCCAAGTACCGAGGAGGTACCAAGAGACCCAGTACTTC,CASSQVPRRYQETQYF
TRBV29-1,.,TRBJ1-1,few,TGCAGCGTTGTTGGCAGTGCTGAAGCTTTCTTT,CSVVGSAEAFF
TRBV5-1,TRBD1,TRBJ2-5,few,TGCGCCAGCAGCTCGCAATCAGGGGGCCAAGAGACCCAGTACTTC,CASSSQSGGQETQYF
TRBV4-3,TRBD1,TRBJ1-1,.,TGCGCCAGCAGCCAAGAATGGACAGGGGGCGAAGCTTTCTTT,CASSQEWTGGEAFF
TRBV4-1,.,TRBJ2-7,.,TGCGCCAGCAGCCAATTACAGGTGGGATCCTACGAGCAGTACTTC,CASSQLQVGSYEQYF
TRBV20-1,TRBD1,TRBJ1-2,.,TGCAGTGCTAGAGAGACAGGGGCCCGTGCTAACTATGGCTACACCTTC,CSARETGARANYGYTF
TRBV3-1,.,TRBJ2-5,few,TGTGCCAGCAGCCAAGCGGGGGAGGCGACCCAGTACTTC,CASSQAGEATQYF
TRBV12-3/TRBV12-4,.,TRBJ2-4,.,TGTGCCAGCAGGGAGGAGACAGGTGCCAAAAACATTCAGTACTTC,CASREETGAKNIQYF
TRBV7-2,TRBD1,TRBJ2-1,.,TGTGCCAGCAGCTTGGACAGGATGGTAAATGAGCAGTTCTTC,CASSLDRMVNEQFF
TRBV6-2/TRBV6-3,.,TRBJ2-7,many,TGTGCCAGCCATGGAAACGAGCAGTACTTC,CASHGNEQYF
TRBV4-1,.,TRBJ1-6,.,TGCGCCAGCAGCCCCACAGGGAGCTCCTATAATTCACCCCTCCACTTT,CASSPTGSSYNSPLHF
TRBV19,.,TRBJ2-1,.,TGTGCCAGTGGGCGTTGGGGGGCTAATTCCTACAATGAGCAGTTCTTC,CASGRWGANSYNEQFF
TRBV10-3,TRBD1,TRBJ1-1,few,TGTGCCATCAGACAGGGGGCCAACACTGAAGCTTTCTTT,CAIRQGANTEAFF
TRBV7-7,.,TRBJ2-1,.,TGTGCCAGCAGCTTAGGGTGGGGGACCGATGAGCAGTTCTTC,CASSLGWGTDEQFF
TRBV6-2/TRBV6-3,TRBD1,TRBJ2-1,few,TGTGCCAGCAGTCACGTAGGAGACAGGGTGTACGTGGAGCAGTTCTTC,CASSHVGDRVYVEQFF
TRBV9,TRBD1,TRBJ2-1,many,TGTGCCAGCAGCGTAGCTTCTCAGGGGGATGAGCAGTTCTTC,CASSVASQGDEQFF
TRBV6-5,TRBD1,TRBJ1-2,.,TGTGCCAGCAGTTACTCCAGGACAGGACCAAACTATGGCTACACCTTC,CASSYSRTGPNYGYTF
TRBV7-7,.,TRBJ2-5,few,TGTGCCAGCAGCCAGGGACATGGCCAAGAGACCCAGTACTTC,CASSQGHGQETQYF
TRBV15,TRBD2,TRBJ2-1,few,TGTGCCACCAGCATTAGCGGGGGGCTATACAATGAGCAGTTCTTC,CATSISGGLYNEQFF
TRBV3-1,TRBD2,TRBJ2-3,.,TGTGCCAGCAGCCCGGTTAGCGGGGGGGCCCGAGATACGCAGTATTTT,CASSPVSGGARDTQYF
TRBV7-9,TRBD2,TRBJ2-1,few,TGTGCCAGCAGCTCGGCGGGGGGGCTGAGGAATGAGCAGTTCTTC,CASSSAGGLRNEQFF
TRBV28,.,TRBJ2-7,few,TGTGCCAGCAGCTTACTCCCGGGTTACGAGCAGTACTTC,CASSLLPGYEQYF
TRBV18,TRBD1,TRBJ1-1,few,TGTGCCAGCTCACCCGGACAGGGGGTAAACGCGAACACTGAAGCTTTCTTT,CASSPGQGVNANTEAFF
TRBV4-1,.,TRBJ1-5,.,TGCGCCAGCAGCCAAGGGGACGGTGGCCAGCCCCAGCATTTT,CASSQGDGGQPQHF
TRBV9,.,TRBJ2-6,many,TGTGCCAGCAGCCCTGAGGGGAGGCCCACCTCTGGGGCCAACGTCCTGACTTTC,CASSPEGRPTSGANVLTF
TRBV7-9,.,TRBJ1-2,few,TGTGCCAGCAGCTTAGGGCAGGTCCTCTATGGCTACACCTTC,CASSLGQVLYGYTF
TRBV5-4,.,TRBJ2-7,.,TGTGCCAGCCAATCCCGGGACGGTTCCTACGAGCAGTACTTC,CASQSRDGSYEQYF
TRBV6-6,.,TRBJ1-5,.,TGTGCCAGCAGTGGCCGGACAGCGTATAGCAATCAGCCCCAGCATTTT,CASSGRTAYSNQPQHF
TRBV6-5,.,TRBJ1-1,.,TGTGCCAGCAGTTTTCAGTTTGAAGCTTTCTTT,CASSFQFEAFF
TRBV7-8,.,TRBJ1-5,many,TGTGCCAGCAGCCCGCCGGATGGCCCGCCCCAGCATTTT,CASSPPDGPPQHF
TRBV4-2,.,TRBJ1-2,.,TGTGCCAGCAGCCAAGAGTGGGGGCGGGAAATCGCGGCAGAAGACTATGGCTACACCTTC,CASSQEWGREIAAEDYGYTF
TRBV11-2,.,TRBJ2-2,few,TGTGCCAGCAGCTTATCGGGGGGTTCCGGGACAGGGAACACCGGGGAGCTGTTTTTT,CASSLSGGSGTGNTGELFF
TRBV6-5,TRBD2,TRBJ2-3,few,TGTGCCAGCAGTGGACACTTCGGACTAGCGGGCTTCACAGATACGCAGTATTTT,CASSGHFGLAGFTDTQYF
TRBV19,.,TRBJ1-5,few,TGTGCCAGTAGTATCCCGGGGCGGGAAGATCAGCCCCAGCATTTT,CASSIPGREDQPQHF
TRBV7-6,TRBD1,TRBJ2-3,few,TGTGCCAGCAGCCCTGGACAGGGGCCTAGCACAGATACGCAGTATTTT,CASSPGQGPSTDTQYF
TRBV7-6,TRBD1,TRBJ2-7,few,TGTGCCAGCAGCTTAGGACAGGGGGCGAGGTACGAGCAGTACTTC,CASSLGQGARYEQYF
TRBV20-1,TRBD1,TRBJ2-3,.,TGCAGTGCTAGCAAGACAGGGGGTGTAGATACGCAGTATTTT,CSASKTGGVDTQYF
TRBV4-2,TRBD1,TRBJ1-5,few,TGTGCCAGCAGCCAAAGGACAGGGGGACGCAATCAGCCCCAGCATTTT,CASSQRTGGRNQPQHF
TRBV19,.,TRBJ1-1,.,TGTGCCAGTAGTATATTGGACGAATCCCCCACTGAAGCTTTCTTT,CASSILDESPTEAFF
TRBV12-3/TRBV12-4,.,TRBJ2-5,many,TGTGCCAGCAGTCCAGGAGAGGAGACCCAGTACTTC,CASSPGEETQYF
TRBV6-4,.,TRBJ2-1,few,TGTGCCAGCAGTGACTCGCCAGATGACAATGAGCAGTTCTTC,CASSDSPDDNEQFF
TRBV24-1,.,TRBJ2-1,.,TGTGCCACCAGTGATTACGGGGGGCAGGCCCGAGATTACAATGAGCAGTTCTTC,CATSDYGGQARDYNEQFF
TRBV20-1,TRBD1,TRBJ1-1,many,TGCAGTGCTAGATACGGTGGGACAGGGATTAATGTTGAAGCTTTCTTT,CSARYGGTGINVEAFF
TRBV5-6,TRBD2,TRBJ2-3,.,TGTGCCAGCAGCTTGGTTGGGGGGGTCGGCACAGATACGCAGTATTTT,CASSLVGGVGTDTQYF
TRBV4-3,.,TRBJ1-2,.,TGCGCCAGCAGCCAAGCGGTTGAATTCGGCAACTATGGCTACACCTTC,CASSQAVEFGNYGYTF
TRBV27,TRBD1,TRBJ2-7,.,TGTGCCAGCAGTTTATCTTCCGGGACAGGGGGCTACGAGCAGTACTTC,CASSLSSGTGGYEQYF
TRBV29-1,TRBD1,TRBJ2-5,many,TGCAGCGTAGAGCGGACAGGGACGATCCAAGAGACCCAGTACTTC,CSVERTGTIQETQYF
TRBV15,.,TRBJ1-2,.,TGTGCCACCAGCAGAGATCTGTCGGGATTTGGCTACACCTTC,CATSRDLSGFGYTF
TRBV6-2/TRBV6-3,.,TRBJ2-5,few,TGTGCCAGCAGTCCGGGACCGACCCAGTACTTC,CASSPGPTQYF
TRBV4-1,TRBD2,TRBJ2-3,.,TGCGCCAGCAGCCAGCCGCCGGGGGGTGCAGATACGCAGTATTTT,CASSQPPGGADTQYF
TRBV10-3,TRBD1,TRBJ1-1,few,TGTGCCATCAGTGTAGGACAGGTCGGCACTGAAGCTTTCTTT,CAISVGQVGTEAFF
TRBV7-9,.,TRBJ2-3,few,TGTGCCAGCACCTCGTTCCGACCGCCTAGCACAGATACGCAGTATTTT,CASTSFRPPSTDTQYF
TRBV27,.,TRBJ1-1,few,TGTGCCAGCAGTTTATCAACAGCGAACACTGAAGCTTTCTTT,CASSLSTANTEAFF
TRBV12-3/TRBV12-4,TRBD1,TRBJ2-2,.,TGTGCCAGCAGCCGGGGCAGGGGGCCGGCCGGGGAGCTGTTTTTT,CASSRGRGPAGELFF
TRBV14,TRBD1,TRBJ2-7,.,TGTGCCAGCAGCCAGATGACAGGGAAGTCCTACGAGCAGTACTTC,CASSQMTGKSYEQYF